This is a list of T cell receptor beta chains from one sample in a study of blood T cell repertoires in COVID-19. Sequencing used immunoSEQ multiplex PCR; TCRdb keeps in-frame clones, though not all of them. The profile shows approximately 300,000 clones, 90% of them singletons. The sequenced material came from PBMCs or T cells enriched from blood (not recorded which). The source of these receptors is a man aged 55-75 years who had recovered from COVID-19. Both conserved end residues are part of each CDR3. D genes are given only for firm matches. Expanded clones get a size class; other rows say once, few or many, or leave the size out.

d_call clone_size j_call v_call cdr3_aa cdr3_nt
TRBD2 once TRBJ2-1 TRBV5-6 CASSLGTGLAGWHNEQFF TGTGCCAGCAGCTTGGGCACGGGACTAGCGGGATGGCACAATGAGCAGTTCTTC
- - TRBJ2-3 TRBV14 CASSRRTRGSTDTQYF TGTGCCAGCTCGAGACGAACAAGGGGGAGCACAGATACGCAGTATTTT
TRBD1 - TRBJ1-2 TRBV27 CASSPGQGISGYTF TGTGCCAGCAGTCCTGGACAGGGAATTAGTGGCTACACCTTC
- - TRBJ1-1 TRBV29-1 CSARDSSLTEAFF TGCAGCGCGAGAGACAGCAGTCTGACTGAAGCTTTCTTT
TRBD2 - TRBJ2-3 TRBV4-1 CASSSGLAGPDTQYF TGCGCCAGCAGCTCCGGACTAGCGGGACCCGATACGCAGTATTTT
- few TRBJ2-2 TRBV20-1 CSASPLREWGELFF TGCAGTGCTAGTCCCCTCCGGGAGTGGGGGGAGCTGTTTTTT
TRBD2 - TRBJ2-1 TRBV6-2/TRBV6-3 CASSRLAGEVNEQFF TGTGCCAGCAGCCGCCTAGCGGGAGAGGTCAATGAGCAGTTCTTC
TRBD1 - TRBJ1-2 TRBV6-5 CASSYLTGGGYTF TGTGCCAGCAGTTACTTGACAGGGGGCGGCTACACCTTC
- - TRBJ2-2 TRBV4-1 CASSQSPANTGELFF TGCGCCAGCAGCCAATCACCGGCGAACACCGGGGAGCTGTTTTTT
- - TRBJ1-5 TRBV18 CASSGQHSNQPQHF TGTGCCAGCTCGGGACAACATAGCAATCAGCCCCAGCATTTT
TRBD2 - TRBJ2-1 TRBV5-1 CASSLAATSGSEEQFF TGCGCCAGCAGCTTGGCCGCGACTAGCGGGAGTGAAGAGCAGTTCTTC
- few TRBJ1-5 TRBV4-3 CASSQGTGSNQPQHF TGCGCCAGCAGCCAAGGAACAGGGTCCAATCAGCCCCAGCATTTT
TRBD2 - TRBJ2-1 TRBV5-1 CASSLDGLFQRGSYNEQFF TGCGCCAGCAGCTTGGATGGGTTGTTCCAGCGGGGATCCTACAATGAGCAGTTCTTC
- few TRBJ2-3 TRBV19 CASSIRQGTDTQYF TGTGCCAGTAGTATTAGGCAGGGCACAGATACGCAGTATTTT
TRBD1 - TRBJ1-2 TRBV7-9 CASSLEDRALYGYTF TGTGCCAGCAGCTTAGAGGACAGGGCCCTCTATGGCTACACCTTC
- - TRBJ2-7 TRBV30 CAWSAGNSYEQYF TGTGCCTGGAGCGCGGGTAACTCCTACGAGCAGTACTTC
TRBD2 few TRBJ2-1 TRBV4-1 CASSQRLAGADEQFF TGCGCCAGCAGCCAAAGACTAGCGGGAGCGGATGAGCAGTTCTTC
- - TRBJ2-3 TRBV5-6 CASSFPGTDTQYF TGTGCCAGCAGCTTTCCGGGCACAGATACGCAGTATTTT
TRBD2 - TRBJ2-5 TRBV2 CASKALAGSVVMRETQYF TGTGCCAGCAAGGCACTAGCGGGATCGGTTGTTATGAGGGAGACCCAGTACTTC
- - TRBJ1-5 TRBV5-1 CASSFDISQPQHF TGCGCCAGCAGCTTTGACATCTCGCAGCCCCAGCATTTT
- - TRBJ2-3 TRBV6-5 CASSSRPGSPPDTQYF TGTGCCAGCAGTTCCCGTCCAGGGTCTCCCCCAGATACGCAGTATTTT
- - TRBJ2-3 TRBV24-1 CATSDLDSWTDTQYF TGTGCCACCAGTGATTTGGACAGTTGGACAGATACGCAGTATTTT
- - TRBJ2-6 TRBV9 CASSVAPGYISGANVLTF TGTGCCAGCAGCGTAGCTCCGGGGTATATCTCTGGGGCCAACGTCCTGACTTTC
- - TRBJ2-1 TRBV7-9 CASSLAGSSYNEQFF TGTGCCAGCAGCTTGGCAGGGTCCTCCTACAATGAGCAGTTCTTC
- few TRBJ2-7 TRBV6-5 CASSSGGIPDEQYF TGTGCCAGCAGTTCCGGCGGGATACCAGACGAGCAGTACTTC
- - TRBJ1-1 TRBV5-1 CASSQQVNTEAFF TGCGCCAGCAGTCAACAGGTGAACACTGAAGCTTTCTTT
TRBD2 - TRBJ2-7 TRBV24-1 CATSDLWLAGAPYEQYF TGTGCCACCAGTGATTTGTGGTTAGCGGGGGCACCCTACGAGCAGTACTTC
TRBD2 once TRBJ2-3 TRBV18 CASSPSLGGETDTQYF TGTGCCAGCTCACCATCACTCGGGGGGGAAACAGATACGCAGTATTTT